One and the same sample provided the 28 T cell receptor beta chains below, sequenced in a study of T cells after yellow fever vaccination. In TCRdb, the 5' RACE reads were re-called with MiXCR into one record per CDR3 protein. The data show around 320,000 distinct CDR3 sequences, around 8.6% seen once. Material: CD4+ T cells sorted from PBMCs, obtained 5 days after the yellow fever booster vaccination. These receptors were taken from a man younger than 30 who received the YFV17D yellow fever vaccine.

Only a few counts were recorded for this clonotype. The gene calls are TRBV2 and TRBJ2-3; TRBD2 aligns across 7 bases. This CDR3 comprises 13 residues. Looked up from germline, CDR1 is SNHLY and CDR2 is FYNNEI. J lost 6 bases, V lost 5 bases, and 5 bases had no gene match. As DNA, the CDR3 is TGTGCCAGCAGTCGGACTAGTTGGGATACGCAGTATTTT. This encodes CASSRTSWDTQYF.

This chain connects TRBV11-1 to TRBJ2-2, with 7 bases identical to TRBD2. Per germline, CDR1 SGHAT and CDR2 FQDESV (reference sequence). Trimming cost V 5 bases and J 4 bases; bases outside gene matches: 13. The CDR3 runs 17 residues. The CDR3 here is CASSQKGFSGTTGELFF. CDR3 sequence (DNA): TGTGCCAGCAGCCAGAAAGGGTTCAGCGGGACCACCGGGGAGCTGTTTTTT.

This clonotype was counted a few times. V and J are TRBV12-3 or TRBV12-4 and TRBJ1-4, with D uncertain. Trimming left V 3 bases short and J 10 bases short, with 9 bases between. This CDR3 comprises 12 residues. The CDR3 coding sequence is TGTGCCAGCAGTTTCCCGTTAGGAAAACTGTTTTTT. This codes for CASSFPLGKLFF.

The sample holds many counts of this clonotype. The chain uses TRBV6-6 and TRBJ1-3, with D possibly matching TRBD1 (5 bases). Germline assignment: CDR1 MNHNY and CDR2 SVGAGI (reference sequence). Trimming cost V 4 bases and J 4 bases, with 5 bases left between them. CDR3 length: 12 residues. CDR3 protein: CASSWGGNTIYF. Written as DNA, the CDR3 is TGTGCCAGCAGTTGGGGGGGAAACACCATATATTTT.

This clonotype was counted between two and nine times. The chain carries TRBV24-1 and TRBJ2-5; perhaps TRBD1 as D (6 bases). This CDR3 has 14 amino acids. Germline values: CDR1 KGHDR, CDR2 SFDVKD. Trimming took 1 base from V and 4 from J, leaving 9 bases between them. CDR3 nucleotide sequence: TGTGCCACCAGTGATTTCGGCAGGGGAGAGACCCAGTACTTC. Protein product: CATSDFGRGETQYF.

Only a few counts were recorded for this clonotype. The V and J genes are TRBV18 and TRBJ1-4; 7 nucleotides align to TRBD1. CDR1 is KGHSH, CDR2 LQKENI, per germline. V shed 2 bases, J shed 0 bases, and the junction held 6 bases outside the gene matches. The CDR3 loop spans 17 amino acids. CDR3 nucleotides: TGTGCCAGCTCACCATGGGACAGTATTCCAACTAATGAAAAACTGTTTTTT. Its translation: CASSPWDSIPTNEKLFF.

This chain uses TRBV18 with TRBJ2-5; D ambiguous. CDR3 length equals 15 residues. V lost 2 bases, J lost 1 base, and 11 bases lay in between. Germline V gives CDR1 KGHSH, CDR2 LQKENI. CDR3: CASSPFTSSQETQYF. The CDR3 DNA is TGTGCCAGCTCACCATTTACGAGTTCCCAAGAGACCCAGTACTTC.

The CDR3 sequence is CASSYSGTPHEQYF. The CDR3 DNA reads as TGTGCCAGCAGTTACTCCGGGACCCCTCACGAGCAGTACTTC. The V and J genes are TRBV6-2 or TRBV6-3 and TRBJ2-7, with D possibly called TRBD1 or TRBD2 (5 bases each). Trimming shortened V by 0 bases and J by 5 bases, and 11 bases separated the two germline ends. Germline CDR1 reads MNHEY; CDR2 reads SVGEGT. This CDR3 has 14 residues.

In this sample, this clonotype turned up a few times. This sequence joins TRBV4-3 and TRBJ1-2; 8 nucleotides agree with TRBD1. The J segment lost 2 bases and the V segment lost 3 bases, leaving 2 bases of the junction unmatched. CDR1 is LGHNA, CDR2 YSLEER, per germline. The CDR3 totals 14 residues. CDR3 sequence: CASSQGQANYGYTF. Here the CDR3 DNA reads TGCGCCAGCAGCCAGGGACAGGCCAACTATGGCTACACCTTC.

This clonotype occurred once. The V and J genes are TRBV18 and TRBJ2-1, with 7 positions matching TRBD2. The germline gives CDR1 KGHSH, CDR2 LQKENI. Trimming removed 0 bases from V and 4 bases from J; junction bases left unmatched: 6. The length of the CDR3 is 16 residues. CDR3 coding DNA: TGTGCCAGCTCACCACCGGGGGGGGTGCGTTACAATGAGCAGTTCTTC. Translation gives CASSPPGGVRYNEQFF.

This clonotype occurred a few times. CDR3 DNA sequence: TGTGCCAGCAGCGTGCGGGGGGGGCCGAACACCGGGGAGCTGTTTTTT. This translates into CASSVRGGPNTGELFF. The V gene is TRBV9, the J gene TRBJ2-2; 9 bases fit TRBD2. The CDR3 is made up of 16 amino acids. CDR1 and CDR2 (germline): SGDLS, YYNGEE. V shed 2 bases, J shed 0 bases, and the junction held 2 bases outside the gene matches.

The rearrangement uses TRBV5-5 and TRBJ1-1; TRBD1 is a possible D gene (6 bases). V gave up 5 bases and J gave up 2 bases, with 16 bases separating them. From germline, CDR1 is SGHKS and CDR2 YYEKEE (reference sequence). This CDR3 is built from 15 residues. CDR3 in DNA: TGTGCCAGCAGTTCAGGGGCGAATCTTAACACTGAAGCTTTCTTT. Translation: CASSSGANLNTEAFF.

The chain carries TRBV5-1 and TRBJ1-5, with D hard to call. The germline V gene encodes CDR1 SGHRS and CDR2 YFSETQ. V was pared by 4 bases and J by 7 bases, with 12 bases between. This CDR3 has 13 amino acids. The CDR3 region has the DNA TGCGCCAGCAGCCTTTCGAATGACCAGCCCCAGCATTTT. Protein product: CASSLSNDQPQHF.

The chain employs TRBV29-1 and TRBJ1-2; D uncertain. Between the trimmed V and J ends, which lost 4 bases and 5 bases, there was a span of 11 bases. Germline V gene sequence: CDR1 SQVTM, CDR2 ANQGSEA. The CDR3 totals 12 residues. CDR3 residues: CSVGAPTYGYTF. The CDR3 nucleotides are TGCAGCGTTGGGGCCCCGACTTATGGCTACACCTTC.

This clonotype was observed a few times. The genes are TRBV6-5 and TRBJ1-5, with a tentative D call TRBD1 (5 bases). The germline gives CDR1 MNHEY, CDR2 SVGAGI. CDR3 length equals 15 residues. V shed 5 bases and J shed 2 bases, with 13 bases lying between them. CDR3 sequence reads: CASSATGTGNQPQHF. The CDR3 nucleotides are TGTGCCAGCAGTGCGACGGGGACGGGCAATCAGCCCCAGCATTTT.

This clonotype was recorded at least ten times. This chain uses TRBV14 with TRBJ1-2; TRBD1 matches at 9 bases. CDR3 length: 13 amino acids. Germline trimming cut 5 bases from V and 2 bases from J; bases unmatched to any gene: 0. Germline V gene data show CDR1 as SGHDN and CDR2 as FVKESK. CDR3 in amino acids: CASSGTGNYGYTF. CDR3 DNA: TGTGCCAGCAGCGGGACAGGGAACTATGGCTACACCTTC.

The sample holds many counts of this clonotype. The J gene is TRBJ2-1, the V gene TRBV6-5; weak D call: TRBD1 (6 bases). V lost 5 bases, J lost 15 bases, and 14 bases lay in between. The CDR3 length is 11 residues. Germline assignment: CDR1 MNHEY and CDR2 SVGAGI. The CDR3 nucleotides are TGTGCCAGCAGTGAAGGGACATCGCGGTTCTTC. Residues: CASSEGTSRFF.

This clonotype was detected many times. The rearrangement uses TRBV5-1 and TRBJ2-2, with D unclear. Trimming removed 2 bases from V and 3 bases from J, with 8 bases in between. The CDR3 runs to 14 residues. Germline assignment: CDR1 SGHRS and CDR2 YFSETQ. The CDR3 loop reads CASSLDTDTGELFF. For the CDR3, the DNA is TGCGCCAGCAGCTTAGACACGGACACCGGGGAGCTGTTTTTT.

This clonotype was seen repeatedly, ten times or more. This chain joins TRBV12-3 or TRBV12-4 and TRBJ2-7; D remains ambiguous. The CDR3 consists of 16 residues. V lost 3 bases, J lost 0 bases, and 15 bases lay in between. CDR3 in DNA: TGTGCCAGCAGTTTGAGAGTGCCCGCCCACTCCTACGAGCAGTACGTC. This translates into CASSLRVPAHSYEQYV.

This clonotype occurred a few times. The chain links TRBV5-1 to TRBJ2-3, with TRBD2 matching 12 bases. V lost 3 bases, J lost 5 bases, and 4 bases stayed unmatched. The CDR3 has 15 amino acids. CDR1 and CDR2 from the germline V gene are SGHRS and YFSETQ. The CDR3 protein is CASSYLAGGQDTQYF. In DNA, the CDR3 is TGCGCCAGCAGCTATCTAGCGGGGGGGCAAGATACGCAGTATTTT.

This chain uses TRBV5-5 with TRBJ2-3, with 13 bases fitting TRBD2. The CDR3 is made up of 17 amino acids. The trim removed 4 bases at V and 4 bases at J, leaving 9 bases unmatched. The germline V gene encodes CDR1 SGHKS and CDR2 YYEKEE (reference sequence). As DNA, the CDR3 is TGTGCCAGCAGCACACGAACTAGCGGGGGGGCAGCAGATACGCAGTATTTT. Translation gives CASSTRTSGGAADTQYF.

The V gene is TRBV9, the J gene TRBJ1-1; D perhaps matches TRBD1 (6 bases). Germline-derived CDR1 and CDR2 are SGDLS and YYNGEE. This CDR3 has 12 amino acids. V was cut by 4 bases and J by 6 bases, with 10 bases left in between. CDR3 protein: CASSPQGPEAFF. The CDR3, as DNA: TGTGCCAGCAGCCCACAGGGCCCTGAAGCTTTCTTT. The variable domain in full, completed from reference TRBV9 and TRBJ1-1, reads DSGVTQTPKHLITATGQRVTLRCSPRSGDLSVYWYQQSLDQGLQFLIQYYNGEERAKGNILERFSAQQFPDLHSELNLSSLELGDSALYFCASSPQGPEAFFGQGTRLTVV.

The CDR3 loop reads CASSQSVGRAKNIQYF. Here the CDR3 DNA reads TGCGCCAGCAGTCAATCCGTCGGTAGGGCCAAAAACATTCAGTACTTC. The V and J genes are TRBV23-1 and TRBJ2-4; no definite D call. TRBV23-1 is treated as an ORF (open reading frame) with a function not yet certain. The CDR3 runs to 16 residues. The ends were cut back, 0 bases at V and 1 base at J, with 10 bases in the middle.

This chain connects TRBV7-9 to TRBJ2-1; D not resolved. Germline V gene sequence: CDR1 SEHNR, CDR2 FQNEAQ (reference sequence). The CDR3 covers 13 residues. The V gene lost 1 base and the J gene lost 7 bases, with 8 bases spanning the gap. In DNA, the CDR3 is TGTGCCAGCAGCTTAGTGTTGATAAATGAGCAGTTCTTC. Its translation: CASSLVLINEQFF. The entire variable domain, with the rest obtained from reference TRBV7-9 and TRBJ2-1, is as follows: DTGVSQNPRHKITKRGQNVTFRCDPISEHNRLYWYRQTLGQGPEFLTYFQNEAQLEKSRLLSDRFSAERPKGSFSTLEIQRTEQGDSAMYLCASSLVLINEQFFGPGTRLTVL.

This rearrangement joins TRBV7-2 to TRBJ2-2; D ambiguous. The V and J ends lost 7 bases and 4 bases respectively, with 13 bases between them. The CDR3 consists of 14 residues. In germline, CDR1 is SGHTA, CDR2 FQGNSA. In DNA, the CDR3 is TGTGCCAGCATCCAAGACGTTCTCACCGGGGAGCTGTTTTTT. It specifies CASIQDVLTGELFF.

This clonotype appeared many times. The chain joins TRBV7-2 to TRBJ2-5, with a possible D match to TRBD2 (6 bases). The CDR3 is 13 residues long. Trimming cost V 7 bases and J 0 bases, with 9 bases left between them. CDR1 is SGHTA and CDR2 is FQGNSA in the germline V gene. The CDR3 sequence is CASKRGYQETQYF. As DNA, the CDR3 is TGTGCCAGCAAACGGGGGTACCAAGAGACCCAGTACTTC.

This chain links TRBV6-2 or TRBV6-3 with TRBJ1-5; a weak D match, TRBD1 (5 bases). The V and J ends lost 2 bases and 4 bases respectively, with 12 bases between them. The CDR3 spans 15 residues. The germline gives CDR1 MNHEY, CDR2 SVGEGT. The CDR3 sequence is CASSYLGLRNQPQHF. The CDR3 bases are TGTGCCAGCAGTTACCTGGGACTCAGGAATCAGCCCCAGCATTTT.

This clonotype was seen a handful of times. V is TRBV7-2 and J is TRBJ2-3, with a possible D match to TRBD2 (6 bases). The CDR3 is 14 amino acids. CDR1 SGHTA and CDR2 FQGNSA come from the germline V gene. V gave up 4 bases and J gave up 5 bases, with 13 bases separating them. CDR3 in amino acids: CASSSLTRGDTQYF. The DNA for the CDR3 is TGTGCCAGCAGCTCGTTGACTAGAGGAGATACGCAGTATTTT.